Shown below are 3 T cell receptor beta chains from a single sample sequenced in a study of Ad26.COV2.S vaccination and SARS-CoV-2 variants. Profiling relied on immunoSEQ multiplex PCR, and the TCRdb table lists in-frame clones only, not all of them. The data contain under 400,000 clones, about nine tenths of them seen just once; the ten biggest clones take up around 3.6%. The treatment denotes: around 19 received Ad26.COV2.S at low or high dose, single or two shots; about 5 received placebo; per-sample allocation not given. The samples were gathered on day 63 after the first injection of vaccine or placebo. The sequencing used peripheral blood, collected in a trial of Ad26.COV2.S vaccine versus placebo. These receptors were collected from a person aged 18-65 years who received the Ad26.COV2.S COVID-19 vaccine or a placebo.

The rearrangement links TRBV6-2 or TRBV6-3 to TRBJ1-5; maybe TRBD1 (5 bases). CDR3 length: 18 residues. The germline V gene encodes CDR1 MNHEY and CDR2 SVGEGT. V was shortened by 2 bases and J by 4 bases, with 21 bases between the two germline ends. The CDR3 coding sequence is TGTGCCAGCAGTTACAATCGTGGGGCAGGTTGGGATAATCAGCCCCAGCATTTT. It yields the protein CASSYNRGAGWDNQPQHF.

The chain is built from TRBV7-8 and TRBJ2-7; D unclear. Germline V gives CDR1 SGHVS, CDR2 FQNEAQ. CDR3 length: 11 residues. The germline V and J ends were trimmed by 3 bases and 4 bases, with 4 bases remaining between them. DNA of the CDR3: TGTGCCAGCAGCTTTAGTTACGAGCAGTACTTC. Translation gives CASSFSYEQYF.

The CDR3 nucleotides are TGTGCCAGCAGGGAACAGGGAGGAGAGACCCAGTACTTC. It translates to CASREQGGETQYF. The V gene is TRBV4-2, the J gene TRBJ2-5; D is perhaps TRBD1 or TRBD2 (6 bases each). The CDR3 consists of 13 residues. From germline, CDR1 is LGHNA and CDR2 YNFKEQ. Trimming cost V 6 bases and J 4 bases, with 12 bases left between them.